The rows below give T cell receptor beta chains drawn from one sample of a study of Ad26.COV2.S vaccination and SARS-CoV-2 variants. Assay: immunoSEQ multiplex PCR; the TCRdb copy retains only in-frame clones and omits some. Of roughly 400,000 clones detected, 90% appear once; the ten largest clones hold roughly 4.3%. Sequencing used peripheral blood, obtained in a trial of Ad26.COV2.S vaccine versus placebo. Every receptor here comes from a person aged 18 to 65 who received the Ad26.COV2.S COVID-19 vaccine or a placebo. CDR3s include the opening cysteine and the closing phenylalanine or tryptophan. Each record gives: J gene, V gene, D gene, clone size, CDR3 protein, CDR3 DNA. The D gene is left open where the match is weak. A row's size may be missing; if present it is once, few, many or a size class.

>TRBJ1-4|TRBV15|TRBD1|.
CATRGGTGIREKLFF
TGTGCCACCAGAGGGGGGACAGGTATTCGTGAAAAACTGTTTTTT
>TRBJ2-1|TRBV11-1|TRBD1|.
CASSRTGTEINEQFF
TGTGCCAGCAGCCGTACCGGGACAGAAATCAATGAGCAGTTCTTC
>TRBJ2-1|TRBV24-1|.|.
CATSGRSLGVYNEQFF
TGTGCCACCAGTGGTAGATCCTTGGGGGTCTACAATGAGCAGTTCTTC
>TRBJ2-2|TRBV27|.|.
CASRRAHGNTGELFF
TGTGCCAGCCGCAGGGCGCACGGGAACACCGGGGAGCTGTTTTTT
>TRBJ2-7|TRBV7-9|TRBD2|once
CASSPAAGLDPYEQYF
TGTGCCAGCAGCCCTGCGGCGGGACTAGACCCATACGAGCAGTACTTC
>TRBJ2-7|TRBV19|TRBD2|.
CASSIVSGAPYEQYF
TGTGCCAGTAGTATCGTTAGCGGGGCCCCCTACGAGCAGTACTTC
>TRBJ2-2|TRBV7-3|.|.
CASSLIGSANTGELFF
TGTGCCAGCAGCTTAATAGGGTCCGCGAACACCGGGGAGCTGTTTTTT
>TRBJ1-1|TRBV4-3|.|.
CASSHLGTPEAFF
TGCGCCAGCAGCCATCTCGGGACACCTGAAGCTTTCTTT
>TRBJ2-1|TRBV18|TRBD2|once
CASSRGTSGWYNEQFF
TGTGCCAGCTCACGCGGGACTAGCGGGTGGTACAATGAGCAGTTCTTC
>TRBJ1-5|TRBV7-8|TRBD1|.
CASSPDRTGNQPQHF
TGTGCCAGCAGCCCGGACAGGACAGGGAATCAGCCCCAGCATTTT
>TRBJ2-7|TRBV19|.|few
CASSSPRGNTYEQYF
TGTGCCAGTAGTTCCCCTCGAGGGAACACCTACGAGCAGTACTTC
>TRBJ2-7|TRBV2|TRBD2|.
CASSVDRGGAYEQYF
TGTGCCAGCAGTGTAGACCGGGGGGGCGCCTACGAGCAGTACTTC
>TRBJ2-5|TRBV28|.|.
CASSSSVGVRETQYF
TGTGCCAGCAGTTCCTCTGTTGGGGTCCGGGAGACCCAGTACTTC
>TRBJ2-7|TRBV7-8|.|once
CASSLARVGTSYEQYF
TGTGCCAGCAGCTTAGCGCGGGTGGGAACTTCCTACGAGCAGTACTTC
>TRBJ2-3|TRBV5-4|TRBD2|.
CASSYPRESTDTQYF
TGTGCCAGCAGCTACCCGCGGGAGAGCACAGATACGCAGTATTTT
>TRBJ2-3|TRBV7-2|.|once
CASSLEAASTDTQYF
TGTGCCAGCAGCTTAGAAGCGGCTAGCACAGATACGCAGTATTTT
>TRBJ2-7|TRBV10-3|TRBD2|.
CAISGAGGFYEQYF
TGTGCCATCAGTGGTGCGGGAGGTTTTTACGAGCAGTACTTC
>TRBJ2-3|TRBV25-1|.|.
CASSESRGVPDTQYF
TGTGCCAGCAGTGAATCGAGGGGAGTTCCAGATACGCAGTATTTT
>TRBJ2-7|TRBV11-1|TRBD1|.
CASSPETGFFPYEQYF
TGTGCCAGCAGCCCGGAGACAGGGTTCTTCCCCTACGAGCAGTACTTC
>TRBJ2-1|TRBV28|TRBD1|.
CASKLGTVLYNEQFF
TGTGCCAGCAAACTCGGGACAGTCCTCTACAATGAGCAGTTCTTC
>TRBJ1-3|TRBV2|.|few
CASSPDRSGNTIYF
TGTGCCAGCAGTCCAGACAGGTCCGGAAACACCATATATTTT
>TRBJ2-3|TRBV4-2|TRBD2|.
CASSQRLAGGGDTQYF
TGTGCCAGCAGCCAACGACTAGCGGGAGGAGGGGATACGCAGTATTTT
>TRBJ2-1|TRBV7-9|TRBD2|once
CASSLGEGPSYNEQFF
TGTGCCAGCAGCTTAGGGGAGGGCCCCTCCTACAATGAGCAGTTCTTC
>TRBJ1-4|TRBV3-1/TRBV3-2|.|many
CASSQGGEKLFF
TGTGCCAGCAGCCAGGGAGGTGAAAAACTGTTTTTT
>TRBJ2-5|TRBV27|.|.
CASSLSVKETQYF
TGTGCCAGCAGTTTATCGGTTAAAGAGACCCAGTACTTC
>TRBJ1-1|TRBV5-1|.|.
CASSLEAGLNTEAFF
TGCGCCAGCAGCTTGGAGGCGGGATTGAACACTGAAGCTTTCTTT
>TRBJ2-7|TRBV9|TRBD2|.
CASSATGLAGEQYF
TGTGCCAGCAGCGCCACGGGACTAGCGGGAGAGCAGTACTTC
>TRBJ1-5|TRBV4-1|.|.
CASSQDRGRPQHF
TGCGCCAGCAGCCAAGATCGGGGTCGGCCCCAGCATTTT
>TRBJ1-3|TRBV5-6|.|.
CASSLGRVPSGNTIYF
TGTGCCAGCAGCTTGGGACGAGTCCCCTCTGGAAACACCATATATTTT
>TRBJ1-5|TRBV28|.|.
CASSLLFGSNQPQHF
TGTGCCAGCAGTTTATTGTTCGGTAGCAATCAGCCCCAGCATTTT
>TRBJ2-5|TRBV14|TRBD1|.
CASSQGVGTGNFETQYF
TGTGCCAGCAGCCAAGGTGTCGGGACAGGGAATTTCGAGACCCAGTACTTC
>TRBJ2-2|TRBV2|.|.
CASRPERPGELFF
TGTGCCAGCAGGCCCGAGAGGCCCGGGGAGCTGTTTTTT
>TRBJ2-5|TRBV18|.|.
CASSPVGRVGTQYF
TGTGCCAGCTCACCCGTGGGACGGGTGGGAACCCAGTACTTC
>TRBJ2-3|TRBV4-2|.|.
CASSPAGSGTQYF
TGTGCCAGCAGCCCCGCCGGGAGTGGGACGCAGTATTTT
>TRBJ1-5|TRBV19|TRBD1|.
CASKGTGSQPQHF
TGTGCCAGTAAAGGGACAGGGAGTCAGCCCCAGCATTTT
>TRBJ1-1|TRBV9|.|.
CASSVSGMNTEAFF
TGTGCCAGCAGCGTATCAGGGATGAACACTGAAGCTTTCTTT
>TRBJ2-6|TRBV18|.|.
CASTARAGANVLTF
TGTGCCAGCACTGCTCGGGCTGGGGCCAACGTCCTGACTTTC
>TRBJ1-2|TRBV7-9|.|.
CATSAWVDSYGYTF
TGTGCCACCTCTGCATGGGTGGATTCCTATGGCTACACCTTC
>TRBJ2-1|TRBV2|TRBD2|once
CASSDRATSGDNEQFF
TGTGCCAGCAGTGATCGCGCGACTAGCGGGGACAATGAGCAGTTCTTC
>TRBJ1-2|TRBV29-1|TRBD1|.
CSVEVTGGYGYTF
TGCAGCGTCGAGGTTACAGGGGGCTATGGCTACACCTTC
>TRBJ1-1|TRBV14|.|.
CASSQATNARAFF
TGTGCCAGCAGCCAAGCGACAAACGCGCGAGCTTTCTTT
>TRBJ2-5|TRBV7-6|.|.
CASSLESERFAETQYF
TGTGCCAGCAGCTTAGAGAGCGAAAGGTTTGCAGAGACCCAGTACTTC